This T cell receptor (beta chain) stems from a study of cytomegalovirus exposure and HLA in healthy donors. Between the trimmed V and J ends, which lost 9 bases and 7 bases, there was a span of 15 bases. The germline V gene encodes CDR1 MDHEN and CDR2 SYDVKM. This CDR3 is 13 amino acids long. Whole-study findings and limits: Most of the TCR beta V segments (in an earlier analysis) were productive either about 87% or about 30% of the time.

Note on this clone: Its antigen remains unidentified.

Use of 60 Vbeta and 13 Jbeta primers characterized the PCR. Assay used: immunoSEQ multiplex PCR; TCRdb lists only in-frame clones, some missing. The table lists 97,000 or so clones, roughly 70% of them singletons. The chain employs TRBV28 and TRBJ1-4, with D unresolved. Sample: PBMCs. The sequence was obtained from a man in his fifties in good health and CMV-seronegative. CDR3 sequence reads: CASNERLGEKLFF. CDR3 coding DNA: TGTGCCAGTAACGAGCGGTTGGGTGAAAAACTGTTTTTT.